Each of the 18 T cell receptor beta chains below was sequenced from the same sample in a study of shared clonotypes between healthy human individuals. The method was immunoSEQ multiplex PCR; TCRdb's version includes in-frame clones alone and lacks a portion of them. The repertoire holds just over 2,000,000 clones, with roughly 94% as singletons. Sequenced input: naive CD4+ T cells sorted from blood. The subset is: CD45RA+ positively selected. The receptor source for this set is a young man in good health.

Worth noting for this clone: A single base separates this from a much larger clone, so it may be a read error. The sample contains more than one DNA sequence encoding this CDR3. The gene calls are TRBV7-9 and TRBJ2-5, with D hard to call. The CDR3 has 12 residues. The V end lost 1 base, the J end lost 2 bases, and 2 bases lay between the germline ends. CDR1 SEHNR and CDR2 FQNEAQ come from the germline V gene (reference sequence). DNA for the CDR3: TGTGCCAGCAGCTTAGGGCAAGAGACCCAGTACTTC. This sequence encodes CASSLGQETQYF.

V gene TRBV25-1 combines with J gene TRBJ1-1; D is unresolved. This CDR3 spans 15 amino acids. Trimming took 5 bases from V and 4 from J, leaving 17 bases between them. Germline V gene data show CDR1 as MGHDK and CDR2 as SYGVNS. CDR3 region: CASSFGVGIGTEAFF. The CDR3 DNA follows: TGTGCCAGCAGTTTCGGGGTCGGTATCGGCACTGAAGCTTTCTTT.

This chain joins TRBV7-9 and TRBJ1-1, with unresolved D. Germline V gene data show CDR1 as SEHNR and CDR2 as FQNEAQ (reference sequence). The CDR3 length is 12 residues. With 0 bases removed from V and 6 bases from J, the gap between germline ends came to 5 bases. CDR3 amino acids: CASSLARAEAFF. CDR3 nucleotides: TGTGCCAGCAGCTTAGCCCGGGCTGAAGCTTTCTTT.

As DNA, the CDR3 is TGCGCCAGCAGCCAAATTACACCCCGGGGCACAGATACGCAGTATTTT. Translating gives CASSQITPRGTDTQYF. The chain recombines TRBV5-1 with TRBJ2-3; D not resolved. Deletions cut 4 bases from V and 1 base from J, with 16 bases between. Germline CDR1 and CDR2: SGHRS and YFSETQ. This CDR3 contains 16 residues. The variable domain in full, with the rest retrieved from reference TRBV5-1 and TRBJ2-3, is KAGVTQTPRYLIKTRGQQVTLSCSPISGHRSVSWYQQTPGQGLQFLFEYFSETQRNKGNFPGRFSGRQFSNSRSEMNVSTLELGDSALYLCASSQITPRGTDTQYFGPGTRLTVL.

This chain uses TRBV19 with TRBJ2-1, with D possibly being TRBD2 (6 bases). The ends were cut back, 3 bases at V and 0 bases at J, with 9 bases in the middle. This CDR3 has 15 amino acids. From germline, CDR1 is LNHDA and CDR2 SQIVND (reference sequence). The CDR3 protein is CASSIGGTSYNEQFF. CDR3 bases: TGTGCCAGTAGTATCGGCGGGACCTCCTACAATGAGCAGTTCTTC.

The rearrangement uses TRBV6-5 and TRBJ1-1; possible D gene TRBD1, 5 bases. Per the germline V gene, CDR1 is MNHEY and CDR2 is SVGAGI. The CDR3 contains 15 residues. Trimming left V 4 bases short and J 0 bases short, with 12 bases between. The CDR3 region is CASSWGGNLNTEAFF. The CDR3 DNA reads as TGTGCCAGCAGTTGGGGGGGGAACTTGAACACTGAAGCTTTCTTT.

This chain connects TRBV18 to TRBJ2-3; maybe TRBD1 (5 bases). The germline gives CDR1 KGHSH, CDR2 LQKENI. The CDR3 is 17 residues long. V was clipped by 1 base and J by 1 base, with 15 bases between them. The CDR3 loop is CASSPRGAPRGTDTQYF. CDR3 DNA: TGTGCCAGCTCACCACGGGGCGCGCCTAGGGGCACAGATACGCAGTATTTT.

The chain uses TRBV6-5 and TRBJ2-7; 8 bases are a match to TRBD2. The trim removed 7 bases at V and 5 bases at J, leaving 10 bases unmatched. Looked up from germline, CDR1 is MNHEY and CDR2 is SVGAGI. CDR3 length: 14 amino acids. The chain's CDR3 is CASNRLASLDEQYF. CDR3 bases: TGTGCCAGCAATAGACTAGCGTCGCTGGACGAGCAGTACTTC.

The chain has TRBV5-1 and TRBJ1-2, with D unclear. Germline values: CDR1 SGHRS, CDR2 YFSETQ. This CDR3 region has 16 residues. Trimming took 6 bases from V and 8 from J, leaving 26 bases between them. The CDR3 DNA reads as TGCGCCAGCACCCACCGATTTATACCGGGTGGGTCAGGCTACACCTTC. It translates to CASTHRFIPGGSGYTF. Together with reference TRBV5-1 and TRBJ1-2, the CDR3 gives the full variable domain: KAGVTQTPRYLIKTRGQQVTLSCSPISGHRSVSWYQQTPGQGLQFLFEYFSETQRNKGNFPGRFSGRQFSNSRSEMNVSTLELGDSALYLCASTHRFIPGGSGYTFGSGTRLTVV.

This sequence joins TRBV7-9 and TRBJ2-7; a weak D match, TRBD1 (6 bases). This CDR3 has 12 residues. V dropped 5 bases and J dropped 7 bases, with 12 bases sitting between them. Per the germline V gene, CDR1 is SEHNR and CDR2 is FQNEAQ (reference sequence). CDR3 residues: CASSPVGAEQYF. The CDR3 coding sequence is TGTGCCAGCAGCCCAGTGGGGGCAGAGCAGTACTTC.

The genes are TRBV5-4 and TRBJ2-1, with D uncertain. There are 13 residues in the CDR3. Germline CDR1 and CDR2: SGHNT and YYREEE (reference sequence). Deletions cut 2 bases from V and 5 bases from J, with 8 bases between. CDR3 DNA sequence: TGTGCCAGCAGCTTCGGTGGTCACAATGAGCAGTTCTTC. Translating it yields CASSFGGHNEQFF.

Worth noting for this clone: Mismatch with germline at one junction end may stem from a read error. The chain couples TRBV28 to TRBJ2-5; D not certain. The CDR3 is made up of 16 amino acids. Germline values: CDR1 MDHEN, CDR2 SYDVKM. The chain's CDR3 is CAGSSTGARLQETQYF. The DNA for the CDR3 is TGTGCCGGCAGTTCGACGGGTGCCAGATTACAAGAGACCCAGTACTTC.

The chain uses TRBV18 and TRBJ2-7; 8 positions match TRBD2. V shed 3 bases, J shed 3 bases, and the junction held 7 bases outside the gene matches. From germline, CDR1 is KGHSH and CDR2 LQKENI. The CDR3 loop spans 15 amino acids. The CDR3 loop reads CASSPRLALSYEQYF. Here the CDR3 DNA reads TGTGCCAGCTCACCGCGACTAGCGCTTAGCTACGAGCAGTACTTC.

This chain uses TRBV28 with TRBJ1-2, with 8 bases fitting TRBD1. The CDR3 consists of 12 residues. Germline CDR1 and CDR2: MDHEN and SYDVKM. The trim removed 8 bases at V and 4 bases at J, leaving 3 bases unmatched. This chain's CDR3 is CASDRGIYGYTF. The CDR3, as DNA: TGTGCCAGCGACAGGGGAATCTATGGCTACACCTTC.

The chain links TRBV18 to TRBJ2-5, with 8 bases identical to TRBD1. V trimming: 3 bases; J trimming: 4 bases; junction bases outside the gene matches: 7. Germline V gene lookup returns CDR1 KGHSH and CDR2 LQKENI. The CDR3 sequence is 15 residues long. The CDR3: CASSPGQGSRETQYF. The CDR3 DNA reads TGTGCCAGCTCACCTGGACAGGGTTCGAGAGAGACCCAGTACTTC.

This clone was counted once. The chain uses TRBV10-3 and TRBJ1-1; 9 bases map to TRBD1. Germline V gene sequence: CDR1 ENHRY, CDR2 SYGVKD. The CDR3 extends over 16 amino acids. V shed 11 bases, J shed 4 bases, and the junction held 17 bases outside the gene matches. CDR3 nucleotide sequence: TGTGCCTCCAAGCCCCGGACAGGGGAGGGGAGCACTGAAGCTTTCTTT. It codes for CASKPRTGEGSTEAFF.

The chain carries TRBV18 and TRBJ1-3, with a weak D call TRBD1 (5 bases). CDR1 is KGHSH, CDR2 LQKENI, per germline. This CDR3 is built from 15 residues. Trimming stripped 1 base from V and 2 bases from J, with 9 bases between. CDR3 nucleotides: TGTGCCAGCTCACCACAGGGACTCCCTGGAAACACCATATATTTT. Translation: CASSPQGLPGNTIYF. Full variable domain (outside the CDR3, taken from reference TRBV18 and TRBJ1-3): NAGVMQNPRHLVRRRGQEARLRCSPMKGHSHVYWYRQLPEEGLKFMVYLQKENIIDESGMPKERFSAEFPKEGPSILRIQQVVRGDSAAYFCASSPQGLPGNTIYFGEGSWLTVV.

The rearrangement joins TRBV5-6 to TRBJ2-1; D may be TRBD2 (5 bases). The germline CDR1 and CDR2 sequences are SGHDT and YYEEEE. Deletions cut 1 base from V and 5 bases from J, with 16 bases between. CDR3 size: 16 residues. CDR3 in DNA: TGTGCCAGCAGCTTGTACGCGGGCCGGCTTAACAATGAGCAGTTCTTC. Its protein product is CASSLYAGRLNNEQFF.